One sample yielded the 2 T cell receptor beta chains listed below, sequenced in a study of T-cell reconstitution after alpha-beta-depleted transplantation in children. For TCRbeta, the library was prepared with unique molecular identifiers. TCRdb redid the calling of the PCR reads with MiXCR, one entry per CDR3 protein. This table has 55,000 to 70,000 distinct CDR3 sequences, under 13% appearing once. The source material was PBMCs, sampled before TCRalphabeta/CD19-depleted stem cell transplant. These receptors all stem from a boy aged 5-17 years with acute myeloid leukemia, due to receive a stem cell transplant.

The genes are TRBV4-1 and TRBJ2-3; TRBD2 is a possible D gene (6 bases). V was clipped by 0 bases and J by 3 bases, with 19 bases between them. The germline gives CDR1 MGHRA, CDR2 YSYEKL. There are 18 residues in the CDR3. This chain's CDR3 is CASSQDGSGVGMTDTQYF. The CDR3 DNA reads as TGCGCCAGCAGCCAAGATGGTTCGGGGGTGGGGATGACAGATACGCAGTATTTT.

This clonotype has a count of ten or more. The CDR3 DNA reads as TGTGCCAGCGGTAGCGGGGGGGCCCGGGTTAGCTACACCTTC. Its translation: CASGSGGARVSYTF. The genes are TRBV27 and TRBJ1-2; weak D call: TRBD1 (6 bases). Germline V lookup: CDR1 MNHEY, CDR2 SMNVEV (reference sequence). The CDR3 consists of 14 residues. Trimming left V 8 bases short and J 9 bases short, with 22 bases between.